Sequencing of this TCR beta chain was carried out in a study of blood T cell repertoires in COVID-19 (dated by TCRdb to 2020 to 2021). In the study overall: Samples from collaborators originated in the United States, Italy and Spain and spanned both the acute and convalescent phases of COVID-19. Where available, HLA class I and class II types were taken from metadata supplied by the sample provider and were not determined by assay-based typing. The prospective study material was composed of cDNA or gDNA derived from T cells, B-cell-depleted T cells, or PBMCs. The samples were drawn from two sources: the first 160 participants of the ongoing ImmuneRACE study, and 1,000 to 1,500 subjects contributed by 6 global collaborators. A de-identified subject ID, COVID-19 status, age in years and sex were almost always included in the sample metadata. The repertoires were made available in a free public database intended to serve as a resource for research on the immune response to SARS-CoV-2. Subjects who had been exposed to COVID-19, were actively infected with it, or had recovered from it provided the deeply sampled blood TCRbeta repertoires that made up the dataset.

Overall results and qualifications from the work: Clinical and demographic metadata were provided uncurated, with the amount varying by source and participant.

The collaborating institutions used their own protocols to collect whole blood in K2EDTA tubes. Collaborator samples were shipped for TCRbeta analysis as frozen whole blood, isolated PBMCs, or DNA extracted from either sample type. TCRbeta CDR3 regions were amplified from genomic DNA by means of the immunoSEQ Assay, a bias-controlled multiplex PCR. In the source study's methods: The number of nucleated cells in each sample was estimated from the amplification of reference gene primers within the assay. Sequence reads were collapsed and filtered to measure the absolute abundance of every unique TCRbeta CDR3 rearrangement. For each sample, productive Simpson clonality was calculated as the square root of Simpson's diversity index over productive rearrangements. In its TCRdb copy, this immuneACCESS table keeps in-frame sequences only and misses some clones. Where compared with another copy, unresolved V genes explain less than half of these, and the others have no known cause. The V and J calls and clone size were taken over from that table, and D and trimming were inferred from the DNA. The sample contains approximately 220,000 clones, roughly 83% of them found a single time. Jointly, the top ten make up 25% to 35% of the sample.

Notes on this clone: Its antigen is not yet known. No base quality information exists; no much larger clone differs at one position.

Via the germline V gene (reference sequence), CDR1 is SEHNR and CDR2 FQNEAQ. V and J are truncated by 0 bases and 5 bases respectively, leaving an intervening sequence of 14 bases. The CDR3 spans 16 residues, from the cysteine through the phenylalanine. The retained sequence is limited to the CDR3, 48 bases, with the frame set at the first base. The source is a man aged 35-49 years with acute or convalescent COVID-19. The rearranged chain carries TRBV7-9 and TRBJ2-1; the D segment could be TRBD2, given 5 matching bases. The sample consisted of peripheral blood. The DNA reads as follows: TGTGCCAGCAGCTTAGCCTCACTAGACACTAACAATGAGCAGTTCTTC. This sequence encodes CASSLASLDTNNEQFF.